The T cell receptor beta chain described here comes from a study of cytomegalovirus exposure and HLA in healthy donors. The CDR3 is made up of 15 amino acids. In germline, CDR1 is KGHSH, CDR2 LQKENI. Deletions cut 2 bases from V and 3 bases from J, with 13 bases between. PCR employed 60 Vbeta and 13 Jbeta primers. Assay: immunoSEQ multiplex PCR; the TCRdb copy retains only in-frame clones and omits some. The table shows around 94,000 clones, with about 72% occurring only once. Study-level results: Rare TCR sequences dominated, though some public TCRs recurred in many donors.

This clone appeared once. What it recognizes is unknown. This receptor was taken from an older woman in good health and CMV-seropositive. V and J are TRBV18 and TRBJ2-5; tentatively, D is TRBD1 (5 bases). The sample comprised PBMCs. The chain's CDR3 is CASSPSSSGKETQYF. The CDR3 DNA follows: TGTGCCAGCTCACCATCATCTTCAGGGAAAGAGACCCAGTACTTC.